This TCR beta chain is drawn from a study of B cell selection in AIRE deficiency. This table comes from immunoSEQ multiplex PCR, and its TCRdb copy is limited to in-frame clones, with some not included. The sample contains some 27,000 clones, 95% to 96% of which appear only once. CDR3 size: 14 residues. Between the trimmed V and J ends, which lost 1 base and 5 bases, there was a span of 11 bases. CDR1 SEHNR and CDR2 FQNEAQ come from the germline V gene (reference sequence). Conventional CD4 T cells were sorted as CD4+CD127+ cells. Worth noting for this clone: Its specificity is unknown.

Study results and caveats: Only TCRbeta was sequenced; approximately 40% of shared healthy Treg sequences appeared in Tconv. Roughly 31% of healthy-shared Treg sequences were found among patient Tconv cells. In TCRBV usage, CDR3 length and diversity, patient Tconv and Treg cells matched healthy donors.

This chain links TRBV7-9 with TRBJ1-2; D is possibly TRBD1 (6 bases). The receptor's source is a human donor in good health. The sample comprised CD4+CD127+ conventional T cells sorted from PBMCs. In DNA form, the CDR3 reads TGTGCCAGCAGCTTAGGCAGGGGATGGTATGGCTACACCTTC. Protein: CASSLGRGWYGYTF.